A selection of T cell receptor beta chains follows, all from one sample in a study of T cells in Graves' hyperthyroidism and ophthalmopathy. TCRdb reprocessed the multiplex PCR reads via MiXCR and lists one record per CDR3 protein. The sample has approximately 620,000 distinct CDR3 sequences; around 15% are singletons. Specimen: blood. Source of these receptors: a woman aged 40-49 years with Graves' ophthalmopathy. CDR3s include the opening cysteine and the closing phenylalanine or tryptophan. Fields, in order: D gene, V gene, clone size, J gene, CDR3 protein, CDR3 DNA. D genes are given only for firm matches. Not every row has a clone size; where given, it reads once, few, many or a size class.

>TRBD1|TRBV20-1|many|TRBJ2-3
CSASGTGSRDTQYF
TGCAGTGCATCCGGGACAGGTAGTCGAGATACGCAGTATTTT
>.|TRBV28|many|TRBJ1-1
CASVGRGNTEAFF
TGTGCCAGCGTTGGCAGGGGGAACACTGAAGCTTTCTTT
>.|TRBV19|.|TRBJ1-5
CASTLGPNQPQHF
TGTGCCAGTACCTTGGGACCCAATCAGCCCCAGCATTTT
>.|TRBV3-1|many|TRBJ1-1
CASSQEADTMNTEAFF
TGTGCCAGCAGCCAAGAAGCCGACACGATGAACACTGAAGCTTTCTTT
>TRBD1|TRBV13|few|TRBJ1-2
CASQLDRARGYTF
TGTGCCAGTCAACTAGACAGGGCAAGGGGCTACACCTTC
>.|TRBV18|.|TRBJ1-3
CASSHRRESSGNTIYF
TGTGCCAGCTCCCACAGACGGGAGAGCTCTGGAAACACCATATATTTT
>TRBD1|TRBV18|.|TRBJ1-4
CARAAGTGDEKLFF
TGTGCCCGCGCCGCCGGGACAGGGGATGAAAAACTGTTTTTT
>TRBD2|TRBV28|many|TRBJ2-1
CASSSDRIVAGGWYEQFF
TGTGCCAGCAGTTCGGATCGGATAGTAGCGGGAGGTTGGTATGAGCAGTTCTTC
>.|TRBV19|few|TRBJ1-5
CASSIPHQPQHF
TGTGCCAGTAGTATCCCTCATCAGCCCCAGCATTTT
>.|TRBV11-2|.|TRBJ2-2
CASSLGGARNTGELFF
TGTGCCAGCAGCTTGGGGGGGGCCCGAAACACCGGGGAGCTGTTTTTT
>.|TRBV20-1|many|TRBJ2-5
CSAGPGRKGFQETQYF
TGCAGTGCTGGCCCGGGGCGAAAGGGGTTCCAAGAGACCCAGTACTTC
>.|TRBV5-1|many|TRBJ1-1
CASSLVSGDTEAFF
TGCGCCAGCAGCTTGGTATCAGGGGACACTGAAGCTTTCTTT
>TRBD1|TRBV6-1|few|TRBJ2-7
CATRGTGGYEQYF
TGTGCCACCCGGGGGACAGGGGGCTACGAGCAGTACTTC
>TRBD2|TRBV28|many|TRBJ2-7
CASSAAGGLAGGLYEQYF
TGTGCCAGCAGTGCCGCCGGGGGGCTAGCGGGAGGTCTCTACGAGCAGTACTTC
>.|TRBV5-1|many|TRBJ1-1
CASSFMTDTEAFF
TGCGCCAGCAGCTTTATGACAGACACTGAAGCTTTCTTT
>.|TRBV11-2|.|TRBJ2-1
CASSYDPPNEQFF
TGTGCCAGCAGCTACGACCCACCCAATGAGCAGTTCTTC
>.|TRBV20-1|few|TRBJ1-2
CSAPRGQPHGYTF
TGCAGTGCTCCCCGGGGCCAGCCCCATGGCTACACCTTC
>TRBD2|TRBV4-1|.|TRBJ2-7
CASSPRGSGTYEQYF
TGCGCCAGCAGCCCCCGGGGTAGCGGGACCTACGAGCAGTACTTC
>.|TRBV4-1|many|TRBJ1-6
CASSLGQSSPLHF
TGCGCCAGCAGCCTCGGACAGTCTTCACCCCTCCACTTT
>TRBD2|TRBV12-5|many|TRBJ2-1
CASGKAGVHNEQFF
TGTGCTAGTGGTAAAGCGGGGGTACACAATGAGCAGTTCTTC
>.|TRBV27|many|TRBJ2-7
CASSNSPRAANSYEQYF
TGTGCCAGCAGTAACTCCCCCCGGGCGGCCAACTCCTACGAGCAGTACTTC
>.|TRBV12-5|many|TRBJ1-1
CASVPDSNTEAFF
TGTGCTAGTGTCCCGGACAGTAACACTGAAGCTTTCTTT
>.|TRBV28|many|TRBJ2-7
CASSRAVGRYEQYF
TGTGCCAGCAGTCGGGCGGTGGGTAGGTACGAGCAGTACTTC
>TRBD1|TRBV2|once|TRBJ2-4
CASSDRTGGFKNIQYF
TGTGCCAGCAGCGACAGGACAGGGGGTTTTAAAAACATTCAGTACTTC
>.|TRBV20-1|many|TRBJ1-5
CSARGPGSNQPQHF
TGCAGTGCTAGGGGGCCCGGTAGCAATCAGCCCCAGCATTTT
>.|TRBV20-1|.|TRBJ2-1
CSARDLHRVGEQFF
TGCAGTGCTAGAGATCTCCATAGGGTCGGGGAGCAGTTCTTC
>.|TRBV11-2|many|TRBJ2-3
CASSLAYLASTDTQYF
TGTGCCAGCAGCTTAGCCTACCTAGCGAGCACAGATACGCAGTATTTT
>TRBD2|TRBV5-1|.|TRBJ2-7
CASSSLAGGEQYF
TGCGCCAGCAGCTCCCTAGCGGGCGGCGAGCAGTACTTC
>TRBD1|TRBV19|.|TRBJ2-1
CASSLPGTGGWNEQFF
TGTGCCAGTAGCCTTCCCGGGACAGGGGGCTGGAATGAGCAGTTCTTC
>.|TRBV7-9|many|TRBJ2-3
CASSLFGGRDTQYF
TGTGCCAGCAGCTTATTTGGAGGGAGGGATACGCAGTATTTT
>.|TRBV12-3/TRBV12-4|.|TRBJ2-3
CASSLGAVDTQYF
TGTGCCAGCAGTCTAGGGGCAGTAGATACGCAGTATTTT
>.|TRBV5-1|.|TRBJ2-1
CASSLVPPSSYNEQFF
TGCGCCAGCAGCTTGGTCCCCCCCAGCTCCTACAATGAGCAGTTCTTC
>TRBD2|TRBV7-2|many|TRBJ2-1
CASSSERGPYNEQFF
TGTGCCAGCAGCTCCGAGCGGGGGCCCTACAATGAGCAGTTCTTC
>TRBD2|TRBV5-1|many|TRBJ2-5
CASSLADPSGETQYF
TGCGCCAGCAGCTTGGCCGACCCTAGCGGAGAGACCCAGTACTTC
>TRBD1|TRBV20-1|few|TRBJ1-2
CSAPTGTELYGYTF
TGCAGTGCCCCAACCGGGACAGAACTCTATGGCTACACCTTC
>TRBD1|TRBV15|few|TRBJ1-4
CATSRGSTGSDEKLFF
TGTGCCACCAGCAGAGGGTCGACAGGGTCGGATGAAAAACTGTTTTTT
>TRBD1|TRBV28|many|TRBJ1-2
CASSGTQGNYGYTF
TGTGCCAGCAGTGGGACACAGGGGAACTATGGCTACACCTTC
>.|TRBV10-3|once|TRBJ2-3
CAISESGGTQYF
TGTGCCATCAGTGAGTCTGGTGGTACGCAGTATTTT
>TRBD2|TRBV7-2|many|TRBJ2-1
CASSLAASGREQFF
TGTGCCAGCAGCTTAGCGGCTAGCGGGAGAGAGCAGTTCTTC
>TRBD1|TRBV2|few|TRBJ2-4
CATRQGISAKNIQYF
TGTGCCACCCGACAGGGAATTTCAGCCAAAAACATTCAGTACTTC
>.|TRBV15|many|TRBJ2-7
CATSSDSDYEQYF
TGTGCCACCAGCAGTGATTCGGACTACGAGCAGTACTTC
>.|TRBV18|few|TRBJ1-1
CASSPASGVNTEAFF
TGTGCCAGCTCCCCTGCGTCAGGGGTGAACACTGAAGCTTTCTTT
>.|TRBV6-2/TRBV6-3|many|TRBJ1-5
CASSYSHTGGTVQPQHF
TGTGCCAGCAGTTACTCCCATACGGGGGGCACGGTGCAGCCCCAGCATTTT
>.|TRBV18|few|TRBJ2-2
CASFGANTGELFF
TGTGCCAGCTTCGGGGCGAACACCGGGGAGCTGTTTTTT
>.|TRBV6-1|many|TRBJ2-5
CASNHVLGGGAETQYF
TGTGCCAGCAATCACGTTCTAGGTGGGGGAGCAGAGACCCAGTACTTC
>TRBD2|TRBV11-3|many|TRBJ2-1
CASSRTSGGYNEQFF
TGTGCCAGCAGCCGTACTAGCGGGGGATACAATGAGCAGTTCTTC
>TRBD2|TRBV5-6|many|TRBJ2-5
CASSWTSGIQETQYF
TGTGCCAGCAGCTGGACTAGCGGGATTCAAGAGACCCAGTACTTC
>TRBD1|TRBV10-3|many|TRBJ1-2
CAIRRSDRANYGYTF
TGTGCCATCCGACGATCAGACAGGGCCAACTATGGCTACACCTTC
>.|TRBV9|.|TRBJ1-3
CASSRSAGPSGNTIYF
TGTGCCAGCAGCCGGAGTGCAGGGCCCTCTGGAAACACCATATATTTT
>.|TRBV10-2|.|TRBJ1-1
CASSEASGGTEAFF
TGCGCCAGCAGTGAGGCTTCTGGTGGGACTGAAGCTTTCTTT
>.|TRBV2|many|TRBJ1-1
CASTPGGSMNTEAFF
TGTGCCAGCACCCCGGGGGGCTCGATGAACACTGAAGCTTTCTTT
>.|TRBV2|many|TRBJ1-2
CASSGRLDTLVGYTF
TGTGCCAGCAGTGGAAGGCTGGACACTCTGGTTGGCTACACCTTC
>.|TRBV6-2/TRBV6-3|.|TRBJ2-4
CASSFRMWGTSAKNIQYF
TGTGCCAGCAGTTTCCGTATGTGGGGCACCTCAGCCAAAAACATTCAGTACTTC
>.|TRBV15|.|TRBJ2-2
CATATGKGHTGELFF
TGTGCCACCGCGACGGGGAAGGGGCACACCGGGGAGCTGTTTTTT
>TRBD2|TRBV27|.|TRBJ2-7
CASSLRTSHNSFYEQYF
TGTGCCAGCAGTTTAAGGACTAGTCACAATAGTTTCTACGAGCAGTACTTC
>.|TRBV20-1|many|TRBJ2-3
CSARLETDTQYF
TGCAGTGCTAGGCTAGAAACAGATACGCAGTATTTT
>.|TRBV5-1|.|TRBJ1-6
CASTSGNSPLHF
TGCGCCAGCACCTCCGGGAATTCACCCCTCCACTTT
>.|TRBV2|many|TRBJ2-1
CASSEYPGGWSYNEQFF
TGTGCCAGCAGTGAATACCCCGGGGGTTGGTCCTACAATGAGCAGTTCTTC